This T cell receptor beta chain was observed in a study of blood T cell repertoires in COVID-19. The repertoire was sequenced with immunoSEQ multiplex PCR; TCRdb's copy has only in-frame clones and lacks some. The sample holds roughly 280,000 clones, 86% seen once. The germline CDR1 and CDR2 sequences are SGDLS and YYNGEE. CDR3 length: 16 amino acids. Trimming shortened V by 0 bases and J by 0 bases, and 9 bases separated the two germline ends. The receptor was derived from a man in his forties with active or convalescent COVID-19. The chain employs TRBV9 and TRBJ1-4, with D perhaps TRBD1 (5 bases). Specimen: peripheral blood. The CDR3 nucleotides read TGTGCCAGCAGCGTAGAAGGGGCTGCAACTAATGAAAAACTGTTTTTT. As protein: CASSVEGAATNEKLFF.